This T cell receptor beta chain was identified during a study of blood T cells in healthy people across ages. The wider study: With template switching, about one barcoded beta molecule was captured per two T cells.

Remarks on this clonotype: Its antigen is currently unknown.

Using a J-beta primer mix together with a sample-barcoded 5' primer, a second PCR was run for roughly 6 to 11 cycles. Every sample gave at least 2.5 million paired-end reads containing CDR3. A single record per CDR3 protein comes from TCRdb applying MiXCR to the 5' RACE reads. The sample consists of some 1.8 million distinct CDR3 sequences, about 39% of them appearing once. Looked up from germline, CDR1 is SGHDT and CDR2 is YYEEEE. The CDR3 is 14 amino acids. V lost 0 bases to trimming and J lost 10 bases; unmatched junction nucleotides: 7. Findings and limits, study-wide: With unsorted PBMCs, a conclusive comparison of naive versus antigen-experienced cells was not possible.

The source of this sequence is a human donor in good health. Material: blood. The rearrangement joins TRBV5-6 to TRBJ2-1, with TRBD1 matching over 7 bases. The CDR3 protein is CASSLGTGSYEQFF. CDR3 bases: TGTGCCAGCAGCTTGGGGACAGGCTCCTACGAGCAGTTCTTC.